A single sample gave rise to the 22 T cell receptor beta chains below, sequenced in a study of T cell responses to AZD1222 COVID-19 vaccine. The protocol was immunoSEQ multiplex PCR, while the TCRdb copy is restricted to in-frame clones and leaves out a portion. Here the sample spans approximately 100,000 clones, about 89% being singletons. This sample comprised peripheral blood, obtained 28 days after the second AZD1222 dose. The receptors derive from an adult who received the AZD1222 COVID-19 vaccine.

This clone appeared once. This rearrangement joins TRBV18 to TRBJ2-5, with a weak D call TRBD1 (6 bases). CDR1 and CDR2 (germline): KGHSH, LQKENI. Trimming removed 4 bases at V and 5 bases at J, with 14 bases between. CDR3 size: 14 residues. The CDR3, as DNA: TGTGCCAGCTCACGAGTTCCAGGGGTGGAGACCCAGTACTTC. Translation gives CASSRVPGVETQYF.

The chain carries TRBV25-1 and TRBJ1-6; 7 bases line up with TRBD1. The CDR3 has 15 amino acids. Germline V gene lookup returns CDR1 MGHDK and CDR2 SYGVNS. After removal of 5 bases from V and 8 bases from J, the junction contained 9 bases not matched to a gene. DNA of the CDR3: TGTGCCAGCAGTAGGCCGGGACAGAGCTATTCACCCCTCCACTTT. Translation: CASSRPGQSYSPLHF.

The chain uses TRBV7-8 and TRBJ1-2, with D unclear. The V and J ends lost 5 bases and 4 bases respectively, with 17 bases between them. The germline V gene has CDR1 SGHVS and CDR2 FQNEAQ. The CDR3 is 15 amino acids. CDR3 sequence (DNA): TGTGCCAGCAGCCCCCGGGAGATAAGGGTCTATGGCTACACCTTC. Translating it yields CASSPREIRVYGYTF.

The gene calls are TRBV7-8 and TRBJ2-3, with 7 bases matching TRBD2. V lost 5 bases, J lost 1 base, and 3 bases stayed unmatched. Germline V CDR1 and CDR2: SGHVS, FQNEAQ. This CDR3 contains 14 residues. This CDR3 reads CASSLSGGTDTQYF. DNA for the CDR3: TGTGCCAGCAGCCTGAGCGGGGGCACAGATACGCAGTATTTT.

The V and J genes are TRBV30 and TRBJ1-3, with 7 bases aligning to TRBD1. Germline V gene lookup returns CDR1 GTSNPN and CDR2 SVGIG (reference sequence). V dropped 2 bases and J dropped 0; count of bases not matched to a gene: 1. This CDR3 spans 14 amino acids. The CDR3 bases are TGTGCCTGGAGTCGGGACAGCTCTGGAAACACCATATATTTT. Residues: CAWSRDSSGNTIYF.

V is TRBV24-1 and J is TRBJ2-1; TRBD2 agrees at 7 bases. V lost 4 bases, J lost 12 bases, and 8 bases stayed unmatched. CDR3 length: 13 residues. Germline values: CDR1 KGHDR, CDR2 SFDVKD. The CDR3 spells CATSENTSAGQFF. CDR3 bases: TGTGCCACCAGTGAAAATACTAGCGCTGGGCAGTTCTTC.

The chain's CDR3 is CASRGRGTSADTQYF. The CDR3 region has the DNA TGTGCCAGTAGAGGGAGGGGAACTAGTGCAGATACGCAGTATTTT. The gene calls are TRBV19 and TRBJ2-3, with 7 bases aligning to TRBD2. CDR1 is LNHDA and CDR2 is SQIVND in the germline V gene (reference sequence). The trim removed 6 bases at V and 4 bases at J, leaving 10 bases unmatched. This CDR3 is built from 15 residues.

The chain employs TRBV5-1 and TRBJ1-6; D unresolved. Germline CDR1 is SGHRS and CDR2 is YFSETQ. This CDR3 is 14 amino acids long. V lost 3 bases and J lost 4, with 8 bases in between. The CDR3 nucleotides are TGCGCCAGCAGCTCCCGGGAGTATAATTCACCCCTCCACTTT. The encoded protein is CASSSREYNSPLHF. Looking up the rest from reference TRBV5-1 and TRBJ1-6 gives the full variable domain: KAGVTQTPRYLIKTRGQQVTLSCSPISGHRSVSWYQQTPGQGLQFLFEYFSETQRNKGNFPGRFSGRQFSNSRSEMNVSTLELGDSALYLCASSSREYNSPLHFGNGTRLTVT.

The genes are TRBV6-5 and TRBJ1-2; D might be TRBD1 (5 bases). Between the trimmed V and J ends, which lost 2 bases and 6 bases, there was a span of 13 bases. Germline CDR1 and CDR2: MNHEY and SVGAGI. There are 14 residues in the CDR3. The CDR3 loop reads CASSYDGARNGYTF. CDR3 DNA: TGTGCCAGCAGTTACGATGGGGCAAGGAATGGCTACACCTTC.

The rearrangement joins TRBV11-2 to TRBJ2-7; D is undetermined. Germline V gene data show CDR1 as SGHAT and CDR2 as FQNNGV. V dropped 5 bases and J dropped 3 bases, with 14 bases sitting between them. The CDR3 is made up of 14 amino acids. Written as DNA, the CDR3 is TGTGCCAGCAGCCCGGAACAGATGAGCTACGAGCAGTACTTC. This sequence encodes CASSPEQMSYEQYF.

The chain links TRBV7-3 to TRBJ2-1; a weak D match, TRBD1 (6 bases). The V end lost 3 bases, the J end lost 1 base, and 10 bases lay between the germline ends. Germline values: CDR1 SGHTA, CDR2 FQGTGA. CDR3 length: 15 amino acids. The CDR3 loop reads CASSFTGLSYNEQFF. The CDR3 DNA sequence: TGTGCCAGCAGCTTTACAGGGCTATCCTACAATGAGCAGTTCTTC.

This clone has a single count. The V call is TRBV27, the J call TRBJ2-7, with 10 bases matching TRBD1. CDR1 MNHEY and CDR2 SMNVEV come from the germline V gene (reference sequence). The CDR3 extends over 15 amino acids. J gave up 3 bases and V 0 bases, and 2 bases lay outside the gene matches. The chain's CDR3 is CASSLSGTGDYEQYF. The CDR3 DNA reads as TGTGCCAGCAGTTTATCGGGGACAGGGGACTACGAGCAGTACTTC.

The chain couples TRBV9 to TRBJ1-3; tentative D call: TRBD1 (5 bases). The ends were cut back, 2 bases at V and 3 bases at J, with 6 bases in the middle. The CDR3 loop spans 13 amino acids. Germline CDR1 SGDLS, CDR2 YYNGEE. CDR3 DNA: TGTGCCAGCAGCGTCAGGGATGGAAACACCATATATTTT. This codes for CASSVRDGNTIYF.

The chain's CDR3 is CATGGGINSPLHF. The DNA for the CDR3 is TGTGCCACCGGAGGGGGTATCAATTCACCCCTCCACTTT. This rearrangement joins TRBV19 to TRBJ1-6; possibly TRBD1 for D (6 bases). Germline CDR1 LNHDA, CDR2 SQIVND (reference sequence). The CDR3 runs 13 residues. Trimming stripped 10 bases from V and 7 bases from J, with 14 bases between.

The chain links TRBV24-1 to TRBJ2-5; D remains ambiguous. The CDR3 contains 11 residues. V lost 3 bases to trimming and J lost 5 bases, with 3 bases between them. Per germline, CDR1 KGHDR and CDR2 SFDVKD. The CDR3 spells CATSDRETQYF. The CDR3, as DNA: TGTGCCACCAGTGATAGGGAGACCCAGTACTTC.

J is TRBJ2-7 and V is TRBV27; D perhaps matches TRBD2 (6 bases). The CDR3 has 14 amino acids. CDR1 and CDR2 from the germline V gene are MNHEY and SMNVEV (reference sequence). Trimming removed 2 bases from V and 7 bases from J, with 15 bases in between. The chain's CDR3 is CASSLGGTYGEQYF. Written as DNA, the CDR3 is TGTGCCAGCAGTTTAGGAGGGACGTATGGAGAGCAGTACTTC.

This chain connects TRBV6-6 to TRBJ1-3; D possibly corresponds to TRBD1 (6 bases). This CDR3 is built from 15 residues. Per germline, CDR1 MNHNY and CDR2 SVGAGI (reference sequence). Trimming pared 3 bases from V and 0 bases from J, leaving 9 bases between. The CDR3 spells CASSYGQNSGNTIYF. CDR3 sequence (DNA): TGTGCCAGCAGTTATGGACAGAACTCTGGAAACACCATATATTTT.

With regard to this clone: Other nucleotide sequences from this sample produce the same CDR3. The chain employs TRBV2 and TRBJ2-7, with TRBD1 identical over 9 bases. The germline V gene encodes CDR1 SNHLY and CDR2 FYNNEI. The length of the CDR3 is 12 residues. The ends lost 8 bases at V and 4 bases at J; junction bases unmatched: 3. CDR3 loop: CASSGQGYEQYF. In DNA, the CDR3 is TGTGCCAGCTCAGGACAGGGGTACGAGCAGTACTTC. Drawing the rest from reference TRBV2 and TRBJ2-7, the complete variable domain is EPEVTQTPSHQVTQMGQEVILRCVPISNHLYFYWYRQILGQKVEFLVSFYNNEISEKSEIFDDQFSVERPDGSNFTLKIRSTKLEDSAMYFCASSGQGYEQYFGPGTRLTVT.

The table lists this clone with many counts. The rearrangement joins TRBV18 to TRBJ2-1; D gene unclear. V was shortened by 3 bases and J by 4 bases, with 4 bases between the two germline ends. Germline-derived CDR1 and CDR2 are KGHSH and LQKENI. The CDR3 loop spans 12 amino acids. The CDR3: CASSPEYNEQFF. The CDR3 region has the DNA TGTGCCAGCTCACCGGAATACAATGAGCAGTTCTTC.

The chain employs TRBV18 and TRBJ1-1, with 9 bases fitting TRBD1. Germline CDR1 and CDR2: KGHSH and LQKENI. The J segment lost 6 bases and the V segment lost 4 bases, leaving 9 bases of the junction unmatched. The CDR3 covers 15 residues. The CDR3 sequence is CASSLGTGTGAEAFF. The DNA for the CDR3 is TGTGCCAGCTCACTTGGGACAGGGACGGGAGCTGAAGCTTTCTTT.

The chain employs TRBV7-9 and TRBJ2-1; 7 positions match TRBD2. V trimming: 5 bases; J trimming: 6 bases; junction bases outside the gene matches: 4. Germline V lookup: CDR1 SEHNR, CDR2 FQNEAQ (reference sequence). The CDR3 consists of 13 residues. The CDR3: CASSPWTSNEQFF. In nucleotides, the CDR3 is TGTGCCAGCAGCCCCTGGACTAGCAATGAGCAGTTCTTC.

The chain links TRBV19 to TRBJ1-2; D is unclear. The V end lost 5 bases, the J end lost 4 bases, and 8 bases lay between the germline ends. Germline V gene lookup returns CDR1 LNHDA and CDR2 SQIVND (reference sequence). There are 12 residues in the CDR3. The CDR3 loop is CASSSVLYGYTF. DNA of the CDR3: TGTGCCAGTAGTTCAGTTCTCTATGGCTACACCTTC.